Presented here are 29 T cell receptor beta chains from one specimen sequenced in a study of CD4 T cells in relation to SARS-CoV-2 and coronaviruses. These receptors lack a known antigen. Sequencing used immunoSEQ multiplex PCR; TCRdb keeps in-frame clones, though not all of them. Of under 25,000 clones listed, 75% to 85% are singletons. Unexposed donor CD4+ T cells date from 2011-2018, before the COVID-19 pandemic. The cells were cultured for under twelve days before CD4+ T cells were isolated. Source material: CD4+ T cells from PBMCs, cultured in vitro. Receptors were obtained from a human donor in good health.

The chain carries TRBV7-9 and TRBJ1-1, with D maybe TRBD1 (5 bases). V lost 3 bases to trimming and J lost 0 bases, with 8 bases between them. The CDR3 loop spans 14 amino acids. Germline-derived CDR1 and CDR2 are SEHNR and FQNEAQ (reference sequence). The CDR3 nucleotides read TGTGCCAGCAGCTTCACGGGGCTGAACACTGAAGCTTTCTTT. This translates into CASSFTGLNTEAFF.

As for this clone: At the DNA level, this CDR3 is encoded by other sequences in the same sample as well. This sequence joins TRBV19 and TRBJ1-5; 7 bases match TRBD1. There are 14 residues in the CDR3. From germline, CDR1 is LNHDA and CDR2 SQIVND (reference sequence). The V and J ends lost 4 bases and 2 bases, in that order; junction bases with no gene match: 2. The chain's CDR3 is CASSRQGGNQPQHF. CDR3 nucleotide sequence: TGTGCCAGTAGTAGACAGGGCGGCAATCAGCCCCAGCATTTT.

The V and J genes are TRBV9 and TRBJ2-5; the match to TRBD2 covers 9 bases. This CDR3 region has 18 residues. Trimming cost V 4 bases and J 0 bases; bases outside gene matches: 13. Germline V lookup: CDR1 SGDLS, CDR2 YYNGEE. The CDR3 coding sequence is TGTGCCAGCAGCCGATATCCCGCCACTAGCGGGTACCAAGAGACCCAGTACTTC. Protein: CASSRYPATSGYQETQYF.

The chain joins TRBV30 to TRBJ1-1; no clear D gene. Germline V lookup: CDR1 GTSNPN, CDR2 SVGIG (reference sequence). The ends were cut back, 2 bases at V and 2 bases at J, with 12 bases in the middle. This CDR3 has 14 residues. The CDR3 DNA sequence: TGTGCCTGGAGTTTCGGACGGACCAACACTGAAGCTTTCTTT. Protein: CAWSFGRTNTEAFF.

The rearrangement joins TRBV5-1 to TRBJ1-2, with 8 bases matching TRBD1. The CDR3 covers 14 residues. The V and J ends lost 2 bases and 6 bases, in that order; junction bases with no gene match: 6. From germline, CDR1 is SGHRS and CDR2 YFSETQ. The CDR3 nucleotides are TGCGCCAGCAGCTTTTCGGCAGGGGGCGATGGCTACACCTTC. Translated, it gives CASSFSAGGDGYTF.

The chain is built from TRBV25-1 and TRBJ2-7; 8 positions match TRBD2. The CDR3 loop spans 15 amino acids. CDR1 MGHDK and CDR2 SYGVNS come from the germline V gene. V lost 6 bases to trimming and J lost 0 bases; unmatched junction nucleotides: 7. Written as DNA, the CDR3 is TGTGCCAGCAGCCTCCCGGGAGGGAGCTCCTACGAGCAGTACTTC. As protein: CASSLPGGSSYEQYF.

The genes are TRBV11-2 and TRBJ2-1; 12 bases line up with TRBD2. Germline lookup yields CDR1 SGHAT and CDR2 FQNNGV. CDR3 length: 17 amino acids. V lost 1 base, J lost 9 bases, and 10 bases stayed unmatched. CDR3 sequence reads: CASSLGLRLAGAGEQFF. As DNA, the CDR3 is TGTGCCAGCAGCTTAGGTCTAAGACTAGCGGGAGCTGGTGAGCAGTTCTTC.

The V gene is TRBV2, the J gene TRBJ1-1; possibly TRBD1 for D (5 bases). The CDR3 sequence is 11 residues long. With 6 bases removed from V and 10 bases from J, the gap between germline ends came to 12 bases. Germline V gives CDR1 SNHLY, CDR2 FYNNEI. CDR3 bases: TGTGCCAGCAGCGGACGGGGGGTAGCTTTCTTT. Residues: CASSGRGVAFF.

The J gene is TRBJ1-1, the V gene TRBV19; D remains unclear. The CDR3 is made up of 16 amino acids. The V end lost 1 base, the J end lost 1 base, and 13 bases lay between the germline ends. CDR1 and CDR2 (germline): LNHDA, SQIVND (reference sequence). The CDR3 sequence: CASSIVTGSSNTEAFF. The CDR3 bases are TGTGCCAGTAGTATAGTCACGGGCAGCTCGAACACTGAAGCTTTCTTT. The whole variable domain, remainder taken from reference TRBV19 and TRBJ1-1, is DGGITQSPKYLFRKEGQNVTLSCEQNLNHDAMYWYRQDPGQGLRLIYYSQIVNDFQKGDIAEGYSVSREKKESFPLTVTSAQKNPTAFYLCASSIVTGSSNTEAFFGQGTRLTVV.

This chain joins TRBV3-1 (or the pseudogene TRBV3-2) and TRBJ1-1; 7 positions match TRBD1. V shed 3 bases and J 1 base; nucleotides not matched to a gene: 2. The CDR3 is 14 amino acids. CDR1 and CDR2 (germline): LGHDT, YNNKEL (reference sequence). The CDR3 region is CASSQRQGNTEAFF. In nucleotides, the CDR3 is TGTGCCAGCAGCCAGAGACAGGGGAACACTGAAGCTTTCTTT.

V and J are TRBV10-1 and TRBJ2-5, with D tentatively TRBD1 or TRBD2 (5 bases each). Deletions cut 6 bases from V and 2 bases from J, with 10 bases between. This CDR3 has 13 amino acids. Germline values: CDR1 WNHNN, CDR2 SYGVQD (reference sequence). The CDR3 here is CASSTGPQETQYF. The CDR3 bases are TGCGCCAGCAGCACGGGACCTCAAGAGACCCAGTACTTC.

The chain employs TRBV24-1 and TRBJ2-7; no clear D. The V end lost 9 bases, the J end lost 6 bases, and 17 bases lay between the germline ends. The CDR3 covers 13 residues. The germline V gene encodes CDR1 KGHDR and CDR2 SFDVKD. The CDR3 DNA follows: TGTGCCACCCCTGGGCAGGCCCCTTTCGAGCAGTACTTC. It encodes CATPGQAPFEQYF.

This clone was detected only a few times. The chain's CDR3 is CASSTNKWLVADTQYF. The CDR3 coding sequence is TGTGCCAGCAGTACCAACAAGTGGCTTGTGGCAGATACGCAGTATTTT. This chain links TRBV28 with TRBJ2-3; D gene unclear. The V and J ends lost 5 bases and 4 bases respectively, with 19 bases between them. The CDR3 is 16 residues long. CDR1 and CDR2 from the germline V gene are MDHEN and SYDVKM.

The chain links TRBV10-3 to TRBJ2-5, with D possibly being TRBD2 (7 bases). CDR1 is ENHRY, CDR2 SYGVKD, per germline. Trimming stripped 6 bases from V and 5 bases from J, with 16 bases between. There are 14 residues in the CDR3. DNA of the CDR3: TGTGCCATCAGACCCACTAGGGGGGGGGAGACCCAGTACTTC. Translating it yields CAIRPTRGGETQYF.

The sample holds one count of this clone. The CDR3 DNA sequence: TGCGCCAGCAGCTCTGGACTAGCGGGAGGGACTTACGAGCAGTACTTC. This gives the protein CASSSGLAGGTYEQYF. The V call is TRBV5-1, the J call TRBJ2-7, with 15 nucleotides matching TRBD2. This CDR3 is built from 16 residues. V was clipped by 3 bases and J by 4 bases; unmatched bases: 5. The germline V gene has CDR1 SGHRS and CDR2 YFSETQ.

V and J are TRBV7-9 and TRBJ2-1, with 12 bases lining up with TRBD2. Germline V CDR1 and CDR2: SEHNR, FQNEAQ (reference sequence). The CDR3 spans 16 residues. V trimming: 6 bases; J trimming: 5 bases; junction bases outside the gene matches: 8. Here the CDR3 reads CASRPSGRAFHNEQFF. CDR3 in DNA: TGTGCCAGCAGGCCTAGCGGGAGGGCCTTCCACAATGAGCAGTTCTTC.

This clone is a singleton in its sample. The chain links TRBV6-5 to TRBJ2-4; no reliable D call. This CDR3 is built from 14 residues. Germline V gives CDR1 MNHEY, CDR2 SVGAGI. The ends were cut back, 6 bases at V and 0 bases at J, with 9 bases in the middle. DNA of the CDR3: TGTGCCAGCAGGATGACATTAGCCAAAAACATTCAGTACTTC. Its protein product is CASRMTLAKNIQYF.

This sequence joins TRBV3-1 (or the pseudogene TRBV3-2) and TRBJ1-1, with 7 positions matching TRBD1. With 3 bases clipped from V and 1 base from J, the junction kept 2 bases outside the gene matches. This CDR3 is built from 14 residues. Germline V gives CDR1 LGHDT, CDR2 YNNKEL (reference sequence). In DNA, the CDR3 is TGTGCCAGCAGCCAGGGACAGCGGAACACTGAAGCTTTCTTT. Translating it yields CASSQGQRNTEAFF.

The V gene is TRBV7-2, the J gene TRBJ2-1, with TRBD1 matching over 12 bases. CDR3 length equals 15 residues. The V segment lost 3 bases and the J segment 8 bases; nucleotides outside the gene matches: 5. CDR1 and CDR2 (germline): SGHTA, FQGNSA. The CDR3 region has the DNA TGTGCCAGCAGCTTGGGACAGGGGGCGGTAGATGAGCAGTTCTTC. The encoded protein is CASSLGQGAVDEQFF.

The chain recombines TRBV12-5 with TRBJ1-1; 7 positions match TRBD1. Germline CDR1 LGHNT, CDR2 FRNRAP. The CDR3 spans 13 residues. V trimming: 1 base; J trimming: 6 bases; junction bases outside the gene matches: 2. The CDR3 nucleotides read TGTGCTAGTGGTTTGGGACAGGGAGCTGAAGCTTTCTTT. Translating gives CASGLGQGAEAFF.

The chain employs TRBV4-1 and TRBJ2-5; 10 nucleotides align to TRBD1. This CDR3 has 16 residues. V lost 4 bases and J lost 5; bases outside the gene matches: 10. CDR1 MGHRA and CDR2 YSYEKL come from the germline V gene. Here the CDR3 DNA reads TGCGCCAGCAGCCTGCGACAGGGGGCCGGGAAGGAGACCCAGTACTTC. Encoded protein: CASSLRQGAGKETQYF.

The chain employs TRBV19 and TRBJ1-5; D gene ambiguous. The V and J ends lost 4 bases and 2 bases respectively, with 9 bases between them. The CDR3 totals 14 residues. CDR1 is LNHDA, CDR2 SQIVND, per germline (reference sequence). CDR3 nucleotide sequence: TGTGCCAGTAGTAAGCCGCCGGGCAATCAGCCCCAGCATTTT. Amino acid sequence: CASSKPPGNQPQHF.

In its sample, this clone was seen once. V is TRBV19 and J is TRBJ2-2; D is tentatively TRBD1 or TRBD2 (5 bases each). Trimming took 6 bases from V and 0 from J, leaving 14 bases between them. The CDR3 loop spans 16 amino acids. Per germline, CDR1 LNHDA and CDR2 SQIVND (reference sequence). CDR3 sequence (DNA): TGTGCCAGTAGACGGGACGGTGATTCGAACACCGGGGAGCTGTTTTTT. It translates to CASRRDGDSNTGELFF.

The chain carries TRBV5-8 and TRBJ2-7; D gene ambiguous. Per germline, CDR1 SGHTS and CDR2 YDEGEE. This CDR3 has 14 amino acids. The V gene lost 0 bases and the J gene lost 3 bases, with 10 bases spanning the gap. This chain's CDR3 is CASSLVGYSYEQYF. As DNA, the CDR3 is TGTGCCAGCAGCTTGGTAGGGTACAGCTACGAGCAGTACTTC.

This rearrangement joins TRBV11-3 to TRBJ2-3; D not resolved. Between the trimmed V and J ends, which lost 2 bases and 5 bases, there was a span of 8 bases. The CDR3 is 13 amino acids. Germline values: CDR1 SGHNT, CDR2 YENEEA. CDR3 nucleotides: TGTGCCAGCAGCTTAAATCAGCGAGATACGCAGTATTTT. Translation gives CASSLNQRDTQYF.

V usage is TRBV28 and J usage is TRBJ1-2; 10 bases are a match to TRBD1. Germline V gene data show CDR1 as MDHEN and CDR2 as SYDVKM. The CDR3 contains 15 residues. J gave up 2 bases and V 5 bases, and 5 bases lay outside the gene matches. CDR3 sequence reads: CASSIGQGVNYGYTF. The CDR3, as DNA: TGTGCCAGCAGTATAGGACAGGGGGTCAACTATGGCTACACCTTC.

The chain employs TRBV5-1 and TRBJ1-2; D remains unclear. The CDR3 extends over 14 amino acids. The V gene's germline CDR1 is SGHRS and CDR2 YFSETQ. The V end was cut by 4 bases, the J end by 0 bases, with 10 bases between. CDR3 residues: CASSQDTSNYGYTF. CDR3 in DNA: TGCGCCAGCAGCCAAGACACTTCTAACTATGGCTACACCTTC.

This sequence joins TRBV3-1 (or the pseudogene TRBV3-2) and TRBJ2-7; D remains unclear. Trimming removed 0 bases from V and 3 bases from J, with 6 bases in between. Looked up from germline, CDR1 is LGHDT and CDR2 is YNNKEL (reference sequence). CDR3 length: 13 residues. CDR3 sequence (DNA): TGTGCCAGCAGCCAAGATTGGGGCTACGAGCAGTACTTC. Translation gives CASSQDWGYEQYF.

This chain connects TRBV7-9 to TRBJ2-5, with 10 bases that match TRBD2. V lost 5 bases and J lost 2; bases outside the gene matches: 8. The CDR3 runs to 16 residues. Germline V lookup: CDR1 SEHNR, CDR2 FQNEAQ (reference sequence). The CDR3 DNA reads TGTGCCAGCAGCACCATCCTAGCGGGGGTTCAAGAGACCCAGTACTTC. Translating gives CASSTILAGVQETQYF.